This T cell receptor beta chain originates from a study of CD8 T cell repertoires and HIV-1 epitope variants. As for the study in general: Separate wells received one of Twenty-five Gag or Nef variant peptides. Enriched T cells were co-cultured with equal numbers of autologous T cell-negative antigen-presenting cells. Tested: three Gag epitope families, Nef HW9 and YT9.

Some clones are missing from TCRdb's copy, which holds only in-frame ones; the method was immunoSEQ multiplex PCR. The sample shows approximately 4,800 clones, around 60% of them seen only once. This CDR3 comprises 14 residues. CDR1 and CDR2 from the germline V gene are MNHEY and SMNVEV (reference sequence). With 6 bases removed from V and 3 bases from J, the gap between germline ends came to 14 bases. By share, this clone counts as medium-sized (0.01 to 0.1%). The antigen remains undetermined. General study points: Roughly nine TCR beta clonotypes were antigen-specific, five or six apparently recognizing autologous or escape variants.

The genes are TRBV27 and TRBJ1-1; D is undetermined. This sequence was found in a male donor with HIV. The material sequenced was cultured CD8+ T cells derived from PBMCs. CDR3 sequence (DNA): TGTGCCAGCAGCCCCTCCGACACTTACACTGAAGCTTTCTTT. It translates to CASSPSDTYTEAFF.